The 26 T cell receptor beta chains below were found in one sample sequenced in a study of blood T cell repertoires in COVID-19. Only in-frame clones appear in the TCRdb table, and some are missing; sequencing was by immunoSEQ multiplex PCR. The table has roughly 410,000 clones, more than 70% seen once. Sequencing used peripheral blood. These receptors originate from a woman aged 60 to 75 with COVID-19, enrolled during active disease.

This rearrangement joins TRBV5-5 to TRBJ2-2; D unclear. CDR1 is SGHKS and CDR2 is YYEKEE in the germline V gene (reference sequence). The CDR3 runs to 13 residues. Trimming pared 2 bases from V and 2 bases from J, leaving 4 bases between. This chain's CDR3 is CASSFINTGELFF. The CDR3, as DNA: TGTGCCAGCAGCTTTATAAACACCGGGGAGCTGTTTTTT.

The chain links TRBV15 to TRBJ2-7; 8 positions agree with TRBD2. The CDR3 length is 15 residues. Germline CDR1 reads LNHNV; CDR2 reads YYDKDF (reference sequence). V was pared by 1 base and J by 2 bases, with 4 bases of the junction left unmatched. CDR3 amino acids: CATSRGTSGTYEQYF. CDR3 nucleotides: TGTGCCACCAGCAGAGGTACTAGCGGTACCTACGAGCAGTACTTC.

This clone has only a few counts. The V and J genes are TRBV6-5 and TRBJ1-5; 8 nucleotides align to TRBD1. V lost 6 bases and J lost 5; bases outside the gene matches: 9. Germline CDR1 and CDR2: MNHEY and SVGAGI. The CDR3 has 15 residues. This CDR3 reads CASRNTGTGDQPQHF. The CDR3 nucleotides read TGTGCCAGCAGAAACACAGGGACAGGCGATCAGCCCCAGCATTTT.

The sample holds one count of this clone. The rearrangement uses TRBV19 and TRBJ1-4; D gene unclear. The V and J ends lost 3 bases and 8 bases respectively, with 7 bases between them. CDR1 is LNHDA and CDR2 is SQIVND in the germline V gene (reference sequence). The CDR3 covers 12 residues. DNA for the CDR3: TGTGCCAGTAGTATCCAGAGGGAAAAACTGTTTTTT. Protein product: CASSIQREKLFF. The variable domain in full, with the rest retrieved from reference TRBV19 and TRBJ1-4, is DGGITQSPKYLFRKEGQNVTLSCEQNLNHDAMYWYRQDPGQGLRLIYYSQIVNDFQKGDIAEGYSVSREKKESFPLTVTSAQKNPTAFYLCASSIQREKLFFGSGTQLSVL.

This clone was seen once. The J gene is TRBJ2-3, the V gene TRBV30; 8 nucleotides line up with TRBD2. The V gene's germline CDR1 is GTSNPN and CDR2 SVGIG (reference sequence). The CDR3 totals 15 residues. V shed 2 bases and J 5 bases; nucleotides not matched to a gene: 9. CDR3 sequence (DNA): TGTGCCTGGAGTCCCGGGACTAGAGTTCGAGATACGCAGTATTTT. It encodes CAWSPGTRVRDTQYF.

This chain links TRBV5-4 with TRBJ2-5, with D possibly matching TRBD2 (7 bases). The CDR3 length is 14 residues. CDR1 is SGHNT, CDR2 YYREEE, per germline (reference sequence). The V and J ends lost 4 bases and 6 bases respectively, with 16 bases between them. The CDR3: CASSPRGAPKTQYF. CDR3 bases: TGTGCCAGCAGCCCCCGGGGGGCCCCAAAGACCCAGTACTTC. Full variable domain (rest looked up from reference TRBV5-4 and TRBJ2-5): ETGVTQSPTHLIKTRGQQVTLRCSSQSGHNTVSWYQQALGQGPQFIFQYYREEENGRGNFPPRFSGLQFPNYSSELNVNALELDDSALYLCASSPRGAPKTQYFGPGTRLLVL.

The V gene is TRBV29-1, the J gene TRBJ1-2, with TRBD1 matching 12 bases. This CDR3 comprises 15 residues. From germline, CDR1 is SQVTM and CDR2 ANQGSEA. With 2 bases clipped from V and 5 bases from J, the junction kept 6 bases outside the gene matches. Here the CDR3 reads CSVEKGTGGRYGYTF. CDR3 in DNA: TGCAGCGTTGAAAAAGGGACAGGGGGCAGATATGGCTACACCTTC.

The J gene is TRBJ1-5, the V gene TRBV11-2; 9 bases fit TRBD1. There are 16 residues in the CDR3. CDR1 and CDR2 (germline): SGHAT, FQNNGV. Trimming cost V 5 bases and J 6 bases; bases outside gene matches: 11. DNA of the CDR3: TGTGCCAGCAGCCGCGGGACAGGGATGGCGGGTCAGCCCCAGCATTTT. It yields the protein CASSRGTGMAGQPQHF.

The sample holds a few counts of this clone. The V and J genes are TRBV7-2 and TRBJ2-7, with D possibly matching TRBD2 (5 bases). The CDR3 sequence is 13 residues long. Germline-derived CDR1 and CDR2 are SGHTA and FQGNSA. Trimming cost V 5 bases and J 1 base, with 9 bases left between them. For the CDR3, the DNA is TGTGCCAGCAGCAGGCCGGGATCCTACGAGCAGTACTTC. Translated: CASSRPGSYEQYF.

This chain's CDR3 is CASSPGYGYTF. Here the CDR3 DNA reads TGTGCCAGCAGCCCGGGCTATGGCTACACCTTC. The V and J genes are TRBV3-1 (or the pseudogene TRBV3-2) and TRBJ1-2; D uncertain. The CDR3 has 11 residues. Germline V gives CDR1 LGHDT, CDR2 YNNKEL (reference sequence). V dropped 4 bases and J dropped 4 bases, with 4 bases sitting between them.

This clone appeared a single time. The chain recombines TRBV7-2 with TRBJ1-5; D remains ambiguous. The CDR3 loop spans 14 amino acids. Deletions cut 3 bases from V and 3 bases from J, with 9 bases between. Per germline, CDR1 SGHTA and CDR2 FQGNSA. The CDR3 DNA follows: TGTGCCAGCAGCTTGACAAGCTTCAATCAGCCCCAGCATTTT. Encoded protein: CASSLTSFNQPQHF.

This chain links TRBV7-9 with TRBJ1-1; 11 bases agree with TRBD1. The germline CDR1 and CDR2 sequences are SEHNR and FQNEAQ (reference sequence). The trim removed 5 bases at V and 3 bases at J, leaving 8 bases unmatched. This CDR3 comprises 16 residues. The CDR3 DNA reads TGTGCCAGCAGCGCAAAGGACAGGGGGCTATACACTGAAGCTTTCTTT. This sequence encodes CASSAKDRGLYTEAFF.

The rearrangement links TRBV29-1 to TRBJ2-3, with D uncertain. This CDR3 region has 11 residues. CDR1 and CDR2 from the germline V gene are SQVTM and ANQGSEA. Trimming cost V 7 bases and J 3 bases, with 8 bases left between them. CDR3 loop: CSGRSTDTQYF. The CDR3 coding sequence is TGCAGCGGCCGCAGTACAGATACGCAGTATTTT.

The CDR3 is CASSPRTPDSDLLYGYTF. CDR3 in DNA: TGTGCCAGCTCACCTCGGACGCCTGACAGCGACCTTCTATATGGCTACACCTTC. V gene TRBV18 combines with J gene TRBJ1-2; tentative D call: TRBD1 (5 bases). The CDR3 has 18 amino acids. Germline V gene lookup returns CDR1 KGHSH and CDR2 LQKENI. V was clipped by 3 bases and J by 5 bases, with 25 bases between them.

The rearrangement joins TRBV2 to TRBJ1-1, with 9 positions matching TRBD1. Germline CDR1 is SNHLY and CDR2 is FYNNEI. V was clipped by 2 bases and J by 1 base; unmatched bases: 8. The CDR3 is 17 residues long. The CDR3 here is CASSEWTGVGENTEAFF. CDR3 nucleotides: TGTGCCAGCAGTGAATGGACAGGGGTAGGAGAGAACACTGAAGCTTTCTTT.

The V call is TRBV19, the J call TRBJ2-3, with 8 nucleotides matching TRBD2. The J segment lost 5 bases and the V segment lost 7 bases, leaving 5 bases of the junction unmatched. Looked up from germline, CDR1 is LNHDA and CDR2 is SQIVND (reference sequence). This CDR3 has 13 amino acids. This CDR3 is CASTTGGQDTQYF. In DNA, the CDR3 is TGTGCCAGTACTACGGGGGGGCAAGATACGCAGTATTTT.

Points on this clone: Distinct nucleotide sequences in the sample also encode this CDR3. The V call is TRBV15, the J call TRBJ1-2; weak D call: TRBD1 (6 bases). Trimming removed 3 bases at V and 2 bases at J, with 7 bases between. CDR1 and CDR2 (germline): LNHNV, YYDKDF (reference sequence). The CDR3 has 13 residues. CDR3 protein: CATSRDRNYGYTF. The CDR3 nucleotides read TGTGCCACCAGCAGGGACAGAAACTATGGCTACACCTTC.

Only one count was recorded for this clone. J is TRBJ1-5 and V is TRBV29-1; D unresolved. Per the germline V gene, CDR1 is SQVTM and CDR2 is ANQGSEA. V lost 4 bases and J 4 bases, leaving 11 bases between the germline ends. The CDR3 covers 13 residues. The CDR3 DNA reads as TGCAGCGTTGTAGGAACGGGGAATCAGCCCCAGCATTTT. Amino acid sequence: CSVVGTGNQPQHF.

V is TRBV12-3 or TRBV12-4 and J is TRBJ1-2; 9 bases fit TRBD1. The CDR3 length is 13 residues. V was clipped by 6 bases and J by 5 bases; unmatched bases: 4. This chain's CDR3 is CASSRGQGYGYTF. In DNA, the CDR3 is TGTGCCAGCAGCCGCGGACAGGGGTATGGCTACACCTTC.

The chain couples TRBV5-1 to TRBJ2-3; 8 bases agree with TRBD2. Trimming removed 4 bases from V and 5 bases from J; junction bases left unmatched: 12. This CDR3 region has 16 residues. Germline values: CDR1 SGHRS, CDR2 YFSETQ. CDR3 sequence (DNA): TGCGCCAGCAGCCCAACCGCAGGGCTAGCGGGAGATACGCAGTATTTT. It specifies CASSPTAGLAGDTQYF.

The chain carries TRBV11-2 and TRBJ1-4; tentative D call: TRBD1 (6 bases). This CDR3 has 13 residues. Between the trimmed V and J ends, which lost 5 bases and 15 bases, there was a span of 19 bases. Looked up from germline, CDR1 is SGHAT and CDR2 is FQNNGV. This chain's CDR3 is CASSPDPGRGVFF. The DNA for the CDR3 is TGTGCCAGCAGCCCCGACCCCGGGAGGGGGGTGTTTTTT.

The chain has TRBV5-1 and TRBJ2-7, with D possibly TRBD2 on 6 matching bases. This CDR3 comprises 16 residues. V was pared by 0 bases and J by 4 bases, with 17 bases between. Germline V gene lookup returns CDR1 SGHRS and CDR2 YFSETQ. CDR3: CASSLGWGDASYEQYF. DNA for the CDR3: TGCGCCAGCAGCTTGGGTTGGGGGGATGCTTCATACGAGCAGTACTTC.

V usage is TRBV12-5 and J usage is TRBJ1-3; D is unresolved. Germline V lookup: CDR1 LGHNT, CDR2 FRNRAP. The CDR3 sequence is 12 residues long. Trimming shortened V by 3 bases and J by 4 bases, and 4 bases separated the two germline ends. The CDR3 DNA reads as TGTGCTAGTGGTTTCCCGGGAAACACCATATATTTT. Translating it yields CASGFPGNTIYF.

V gene TRBV5-1 combines with J gene TRBJ1-4; no clear D gene. The CDR3 totals 16 residues. Germline V CDR1 and CDR2: SGHRS, YFSETQ. V lost 5 bases and J 8 bases, leaving 22 bases between the germline ends. The CDR3 is CASSSVATSGKEKLFF. Written as DNA, the CDR3 is TGCGCCAGCAGTAGTGTAGCTACTTCGGGGAAAGAAAAACTGTTTTTT.

This clone has just one count. The CDR3 nucleotides are TGTGCCAGCACCCCGACAGGGAGCGACATTCAGTACTTC. As protein: CASTPTGSDIQYF. The rearrangement uses TRBV6-6 and TRBJ2-4, with TRBD1 matching 7 bases. The CDR3 is 13 amino acids. Germline lookup yields CDR1 MNHNY and CDR2 SVGAGI (reference sequence). J gave up 8 bases and V 7 bases, and 8 bases lay outside the gene matches.

This chain connects TRBV20-1 to TRBJ1-2, with unresolved D. The CDR3 is 11 residues long. V shed 7 bases and J shed 4 bases, with 10 bases lying between them. Germline V gene data show CDR1 as DFQATT and CDR2 as SNEGSKA (reference sequence). This CDR3 reads CSVVRGYGYTF. CDR3 nucleotide sequence: TGCAGTGTGGTCAGAGGCTATGGCTACACCTTC.